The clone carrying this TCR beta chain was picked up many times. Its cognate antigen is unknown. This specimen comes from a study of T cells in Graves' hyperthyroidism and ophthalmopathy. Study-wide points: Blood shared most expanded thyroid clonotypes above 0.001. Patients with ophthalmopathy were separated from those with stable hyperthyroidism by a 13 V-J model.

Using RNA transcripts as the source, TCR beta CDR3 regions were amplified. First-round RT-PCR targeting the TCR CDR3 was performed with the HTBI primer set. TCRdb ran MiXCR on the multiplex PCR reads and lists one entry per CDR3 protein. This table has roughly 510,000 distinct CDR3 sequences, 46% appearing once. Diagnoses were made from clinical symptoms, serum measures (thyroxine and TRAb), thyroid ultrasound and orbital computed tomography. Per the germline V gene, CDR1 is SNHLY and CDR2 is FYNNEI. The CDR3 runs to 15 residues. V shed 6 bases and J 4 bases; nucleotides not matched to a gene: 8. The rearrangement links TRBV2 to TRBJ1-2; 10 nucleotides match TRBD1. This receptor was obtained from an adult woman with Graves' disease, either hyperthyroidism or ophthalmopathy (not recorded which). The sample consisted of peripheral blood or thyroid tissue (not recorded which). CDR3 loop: CASRTGQGGPYGYTF. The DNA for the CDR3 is TGTGCCAGCAGAACCGGACAGGGGGGACCCTATGGCTACACCTTC.